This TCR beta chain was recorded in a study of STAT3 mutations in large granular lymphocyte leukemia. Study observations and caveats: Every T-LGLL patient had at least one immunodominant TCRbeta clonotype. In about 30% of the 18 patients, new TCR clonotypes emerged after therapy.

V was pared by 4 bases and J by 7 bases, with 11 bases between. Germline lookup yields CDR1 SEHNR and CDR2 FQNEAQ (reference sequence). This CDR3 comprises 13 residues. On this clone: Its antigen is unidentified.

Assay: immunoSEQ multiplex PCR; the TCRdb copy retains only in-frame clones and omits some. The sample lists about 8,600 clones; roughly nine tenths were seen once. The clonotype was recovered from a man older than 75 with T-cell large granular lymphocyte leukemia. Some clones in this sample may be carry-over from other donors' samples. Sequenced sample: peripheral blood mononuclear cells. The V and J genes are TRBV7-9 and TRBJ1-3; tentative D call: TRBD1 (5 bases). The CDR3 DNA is TGTGCCAGCAGCTATGACAGCGTGAACACCATATATTTT. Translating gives CASSYDSVNTIYF.